One sample yielded the 6 T cell receptor beta chains listed below, sequenced in a study of shared clonotypes between healthy human individuals. CD8 cells classed as naive were CD45RO-negative and positively selected for CCR7, excluding terminally differentiated effector memory CD45RA+ cells. Assay: immunoSEQ multiplex PCR; the TCRdb copy retains only in-frame clones and omits some. The sample holds some 600,000 clones, approximately 96% seen once. Sequenced material: naive CD8+ T cells sorted from blood. The receptor source for this set is a woman aged 25-40 years in good health.

This rearrangement joins TRBV7-2 to TRBJ2-3, with 13 positions matching TRBD2. Germline V lookup: CDR1 SGHTA, CDR2 FQGNSA. The CDR3 loop spans 17 amino acids. V lost 5 bases, J lost 4 bases, and 9 bases stayed unmatched. This CDR3 reads CASSPWTSGRPADTQYF. The DNA for the CDR3 is TGTGCCAGCAGCCCTTGGACTAGCGGGAGACCGGCAGATACGCAGTATTTT.

The chain couples TRBV2 to TRBJ2-1, with D possibly matching TRBD2 (6 bases). Germline V gene data show CDR1 as SNHLY and CDR2 as FYNNEI. The CDR3 sequence is 10 residues long. Trimming stripped 11 bases from V and 5 bases from J, with 7 bases between. The CDR3 bases are TGTGCCTGGGGGGACAATGAGCAGTTCTTC. Its protein product is CAWGDNEQFF.

This chain links TRBV15 with TRBJ1-5; perhaps TRBD1 as D (5 bases). With 0 bases removed from V and 3 bases from J, the gap between germline ends came to 15 bases. The germline CDR1 and CDR2 sequences are LNHNV and YYDKDF (reference sequence). The CDR3 consists of 17 residues. The CDR3, as DNA: TGTGCCACCAGCAGAGATTACGGAAGGGGAAACAATCAGCCCCAGCATTTT. It codes for CATSRDYGRGNNQPQHF. Variable domain in full (rest from reference TRBV15 and TRBJ1-5): DAMVIQNPRYQVTQFGKPVTLSCSQTLNHNVMYWYQQKSSQAPKLLFHYYDKDFNNEADTPDNFQSRRPNTSFCFLDIRSPGLGDTAMYLCATSRDYGRGNNQPQHFGDGTRLSIL.

This sequence joins TRBV13 and TRBJ2-7; maybe TRBD2 (6 bases). Deletions cut 3 bases from V and 7 bases from J, with 16 bases between. The CDR3 totals 14 residues. The V gene's germline CDR1 is PRHDT and CDR2 FYEKMQ (reference sequence). The CDR3 DNA is TGTGCCAGCAGCTTCTGGTGGACTAATCCAGAGCAGTACTTC. Its protein is CASSFWWTNPEQYF. The whole variable domain, filled in from reference TRBV13 and TRBJ2-7, reads AAGVIQSPRHLIKEKRETATLKCYPIPRHDTVYWYQQGPGQDPQFLISFYEKMQSDKGSIPDRFSAQQFSDYHSELNMSSLELGDSALYFCASSFWWTNPEQYFGPGTRLTVT.

The chain links TRBV6-1 to TRBJ1-2; D might be TRBD1 (6 bases). Trimming shortened V by 2 bases and J by 4 bases, and 11 bases separated the two germline ends. CDR3 length equals 14 residues. In germline, CDR1 is MNHNS, CDR2 SASEGT. The CDR3 DNA reads TGTGCCAGCAGTGAAAGGACAGTGAGCTATGGCTACACCTTC. Its protein product is CASSERTVSYGYTF.

The CDR3 DNA is TGTGCCAGCAGCTCCTGGGTTAATGAGCAGTTCTTC. Protein sequence: CASSSWVNEQFF. The V gene is TRBV5-6, the J gene TRBJ2-1; no firm D call. Germline lookup yields CDR1 SGHDT and CDR2 YYEEEE. The length of the CDR3 is 12 residues. Trimming removed 3 bases at V and 7 bases at J, with 8 bases between.